These 7 T cell receptor beta chains originate from one sample sequenced in a study of lymphopenia after photon versus proton radiotherapy. TCRdb's table, derived via immunoSEQ multiplex PCR, lists solely in-frame clones and lacks some. Of 15,000 or so clones in the sample, around 84% were seen once. The specimen was peripheral blood, collected from a patient treated with proton-based radiotherapy. The receptors stem from a man aged 65 to 79 with pancreatic cancer.

The chain links TRBV7-3 to TRBJ2-2, with 7 bases lining up with TRBD2. There are 15 residues in the CDR3. Germline-derived CDR1 and CDR2 are SGHTA and FQGTGA. V was clipped by 5 bases and J by 3 bases; unmatched bases: 6. The CDR3 DNA is TGTGCCAGCAGCCTAGGACTAGGCGACACCGGGGAGCTGTTTTTT. The encoded protein is CASSLGLGDTGELFF.

The chain combines TRBV30 with TRBJ1-1; no clear D. Germline CDR1 and CDR2: GTSNPN and SVGIG (reference sequence). This CDR3 contains 15 residues. Trimming shortened V by 1 base and J by 3 bases, and 15 bases separated the two germline ends. In DNA, the CDR3 is TGTGCCTGGAGTGGAGCAGCCCCGAGGGACACTGAAGCTTTCTTT. Translation gives CAWSGAAPRDTEAFF.

V and J are TRBV27 and TRBJ1-3, with D hard to call. Germline CDR1 is MNHEY and CDR2 is SMNVEV (reference sequence). The germline V and J ends were trimmed by 3 bases and 2 bases, with 11 bases remaining between them. The CDR3 spans 15 residues. The CDR3 bases are TGTGCCAGCAGTTTGGTTTGGCAGCCTGGAAACACCATATATTTT. Amino acids: CASSLVWQPGNTIYF.

The rearrangement links TRBV5-4 to TRBJ2-2; TRBD2 agrees at 10 bases. The trim removed 4 bases at V and 3 bases at J, leaving 3 bases unmatched. This CDR3 spans 15 amino acids. CDR1 is SGHNT, CDR2 YYREEE, per germline (reference sequence). The chain's CDR3 is CASSAGLADTGELFF. The CDR3, as DNA: TGTGCCAGCAGCGCCGGACTAGCGGACACCGGGGAGCTGTTTTTT.

The V and J genes are TRBV5-1 and TRBJ2-1; D is uncertain. The CDR3 covers 12 residues. V lost 4 bases to trimming and J lost 3 bases, with 5 bases between them. CDR1 and CDR2 from the germline V gene are SGHRS and YFSETQ. DNA of the CDR3: TGCGCCAGCAGCGAAGACTACAATGAGCAGTTCTTC. Protein sequence: CASSEDYNEQFF. The variable domain in full, with the rest retrieved from reference TRBV5-1 and TRBJ2-1, is KAGVTQTPRYLIKTRGQQVTLSCSPISGHRSVSWYQQTPGQGLQFLFEYFSETQRNKGNFPGRFSGRQFSNSRSEMNVSTLELGDSALYLCASSEDYNEQFFGPGTRLTVL.

The chain recombines TRBV21-1 with TRBJ2-5; the table calls TRBD1, which could not be checked here. TRBV21-1 is annotated as a pseudogene. This CDR3 has 15 residues. CDR3 loop: CASRRWTGLQETQYF. DNA for the CDR3: TGTGCCAGCAGAAGGTGGACAGGGCTCCAAGAGACCCAGTACTTC.

This chain uses TRBV19 with TRBJ1-2, with D unresolved. This CDR3 has 13 amino acids. Trimming stripped 6 bases from V and 1 base from J, with 9 bases between. The germline V gene has CDR1 LNHDA and CDR2 SQIVND (reference sequence). CDR3 in DNA: TGTGCCAGTAGATTGGACGTTAACTATGGCTACACCTTC. It specifies CASRLDVNYGYTF.